This T cell receptor beta chain was observed in a study of CD4 T cells in relation to SARS-CoV-2 and coronaviruses. Study conclusions and caveats: The cross-reactivity analysis covered only spike protein, not other viral proteins. The assay detects memory recall responses, not culture-primed primary responses.

This clone was counted a single time. The target antigen is unknown. The repertoire was sequenced with immunoSEQ multiplex PCR; TCRdb's copy has only in-frame clones and lacks some. Of tens of thousands of clones listed, about 92% are singletons. Sequencing was done on a sample of naive CD4+ T cells from PBMCs. Sample subset: naive CD4+ T cells isolated by negative enrichment. This TCR derives from an adult with COVID-19.

Written as DNA, the CDR3 is TGTGCCAGCAGCTACGGGACTCCCAATTCACCCCTCCACTTT. Translating gives CASSYGTPNSPLHF. V is TRBV5-4 and J is TRBJ1-6, with D maybe TRBD1 (5 bases). In germline, CDR1 is SGHNT, CDR2 YYREEE (reference sequence). The germline V and J ends were trimmed by 3 bases and 7 bases, with 11 bases remaining between them. CDR3 length equals 14 residues.